Listed below are T cell receptor beta chains from one sample, sequenced in a study of cytomegalovirus exposure and HLA in healthy donors. The repertoire was sequenced with immunoSEQ multiplex PCR; TCRdb's copy has only in-frame clones and lacks some. The table has some 170,000 clones, roughly 84% seen once. The sample consisted of PBMCs. The receptors shown here come from a young man in good health and CMV-seropositive. CDR3s include the opening cysteine and the closing phenylalanine or tryptophan. The D gene is left open where the match is weak. The size field is filled for only some rows; it gives once, few, many or a size class.

>TRBV19|TRBD1|.|TRBJ2-1
TGTGCCAGTAGTATCAGCGACAGGGGGCTAAATGAGCAGTTCTTC
CASSISDRGLNEQFF
>TRBV27|TRBD1|.|TRBJ1-2
TGTGCCAGCAGTTTAAGGACAGGGTTCTATGGCTACACCTTC
CASSLRTGFYGYTF
>TRBV7-8|.|.|TRBJ2-3
TGTGCCAGCAGCTTACATGGAGCACACACAGATACGCAGTATTTT
CASSLHGAHTDTQYF
>TRBV30|.|.|TRBJ2-3
TGTGCCTGTAGAGCCTACACAGATACGCAGTATTTT
CACRAYTDTQYF
>TRBV28|.|.|TRBJ2-3
TGTGCCAGCAGCCGTACTGGGGCTGGGGATACGCAGTATTTT
CASSRTGAGDTQYF
>TRBV6-5|.|.|TRBJ1-1
TGTGCCACCCTGAGGGGACACGCTGGAAATGAAGCTTTCTTT
CATLRGHAGNEAFF
>TRBV9|.|few|TRBJ2-2
TGTGCCAGCAGCGTCCGGGGCACCGGGGAGCTGTTTTTT
CASSVRGTGELFF
>TRBV9|TRBD2|.|TRBJ2-1
TGTGCCAGCAGCGTAGCCCTAGCGGGAGACCAAGGGGGTATACAAGGTGAGCAGTTCTTC
CASSVALAGDQGGIQGEQFF
>TRBV11-3|TRBD1|.|TRBJ2-7
TGTGCCAGCAGCTTAGCCACAGGGGGCGAGCAGTACTTC
CASSLATGGEQYF
>TRBV5-1|.|.|TRBJ1-1
TGCGCCAGCAGCGATGGACAGCCATCTCCGTTAGAAGCTTTCTTT
CASSDGQPSPLEAFF
>TRBV4-1|TRBD2|.|TRBJ2-3
TGCGCCAGCAGCCACCTCAGACTAGCGGGAGAATCAGATACGCAGTATTTT
CASSHLRLAGESDTQYF
>TRBV2|.|few|TRBJ1-5
TGTGCCAGCAGTGATTACGACAGGAACAATCAGCCCCAGCATTTT
CASSDYDRNNQPQHF
>TRBV7-9|.|.|TRBJ2-7
TGTGCCAGCAGCTTGGCCAGGGCGGCCCACGAGCAGTACTTC
CASSLARAAHEQYF
>TRBV21-1|.|.|TRBJ1-1
TGTGCCAGCAGCAGAGGGACAGGGCACCCCATGAACACTGAAGCTTTCTTT
CASSRGTGHPMNTEAFF
>TRBV5-1|.|.|TRBJ1-5
TGCGCCAGCAGCTTGACAGGGAATAGCAATCAGCCCCAGCATTTT
CASSLTGNSNQPQHF
>TRBV7-8|TRBD1|.|TRBJ1-2
TGTGCCAGCAGCTCAGACGACAGGGTGGATGGCTACACCTTC
CASSSDDRVDGYTF
>TRBV9|.|.|TRBJ2-3
TGTGCCAGCAGCGCAGCAGACACTAGCACAGATACGCAGTATTTT
CASSAADTSTDTQYF
>TRBV9|TRBD1|.|TRBJ1-4
TGTGCCAGCAGCGTAGGACAGGGTGGGGGTGAAAAACTGTTTTTT
CASSVGQGGGEKLFF
>TRBV5-6|TRBD1|once|TRBJ1-5
TGTGCCAGCAGCTTCCACAGGGGGCCGGGGCAGCCCCAGCATTTT
CASSFHRGPGQPQHF
>TRBV4-2|.|.|TRBJ1-6
TGTGCCAGCAGCCAAGAGGCTATTTTTGACTCGAGCTCCTATAATTCACCCCTCCACTTT
CASSQEAIFDSSSYNSPLHF
>TRBV9|TRBD1|.|TRBJ2-5
TGTGCCAGCAGCGTAGACAGGGGAGAGACCCAGTACTTC
CASSVDRGETQYF
>TRBV18|.|.|TRBJ2-7
TGTGCCAGCTCAGAGGAGCTCCTGGAAGAGCAGTACTTC
CASSEELLEEQYF
>TRBV28|TRBD2|.|TRBJ2-7
TGTGCCAGCAGTTCGTTGGCGGGAGGGCCAAGATGGCAGTACTTC
CASSSLAGGPRWQYF
>TRBV2|.|.|TRBJ1-3
TGTGCCAGCTCGGTTTTAGGGCGACAGGCTGGAAACACCATATATTTT
CASSVLGRQAGNTIYF
>TRBV7-3|TRBD1|.|TRBJ2-5
TGTGCCAGCAGCCCCCGGACAGGGGTGGAGGAGACCCAGTACTTC
CASSPRTGVEETQYF
>TRBV27|TRBD1|medium-sized|TRBJ1-2
TGTGCCAGCAGTCCCGGGACAGGATTCTATGGCTACACCTTC
CASSPGTGFYGYTF
>TRBV28|TRBD1|once|TRBJ1-5
TGTGCCAGCAGAGTGACAGGGAAGGGCGCCTATAGCAATCAGCCCCAGCATTTT
CASRVTGKGAYSNQPQHF
>TRBV28|.|.|TRBJ2-2
TGTGCCAGCAGTTTATCCAGGGTGAACACCGGGGAGCTGTTTTTT
CASSLSRVNTGELFF
>TRBV7-9|TRBD2|.|TRBJ2-5
TGTGCCAGCAGGAGGGGACTAGCGGAAGAGACCCAGTACTTC
CASRRGLAEETQYF
>TRBV9|.|.|TRBJ1-2
TGTGCCAGCAGCGTAGGGCAGGAAAAAAACTATGGCTACACCTTC
CASSVGQEKNYGYTF
>TRBV30|.|.|TRBJ2-7
TGTGCCTGGAGTAAGACTTGGGGACACTACGAGCAGTACTTC
CAWSKTWGHYEQYF
>TRBV4-1|TRBD1|.|TRBJ2-7
TGCGCCAGCAGCCGCACCGGGACAGGGGGGACCTACGAGCAGTACTTC
CASSRTGTGGTYEQYF
>TRBV7-9|TRBD2|.|TRBJ2-2
TGTGCCAGCAGCTTACCGGGACTAGTGGCCGGGGAGCTGTTTTTT
CASSLPGLVAGELFF
>TRBV6-5|.|.|TRBJ1-1
TGTGCCAGCAGCGCCGGGGGGCGTGAAGCTTTCTTT
CASSAGGREAFF
>TRBV19|TRBD1|.|TRBJ2-7
TGTGCCAGTAGTCTGTGGACAGGGGGCTCGTACGAGCAGTACTTC
CASSLWTGGSYEQYF
>TRBV19|TRBD2|.|TRBJ2-7
TGTGCCAGTAGCAGGACTAGCGGGAGCTCCTACGAGCAGTACTTC
CASSRTSGSSYEQYF
>TRBV10-3|.|.|TRBJ1-2
TGTGCCATCAGTGAGTCGGTCAGTAACTATGGCTACACCTTC
CAISESVSNYGYTF
>TRBV10-3|TRBD2|.|TRBJ2-1
TGTGCCATCAGCCCTTCTTTGGGACTAGCGGGAGTGGAAAATGAGCAGTTCTTC
CAISPSLGLAGVENEQFF
>TRBV10-1|.|few|TRBJ2-7
TGCGCCAGCAGCCCCGGGATCTCCTACGAGCAGTACTTC
CASSPGISYEQYF
>TRBV7-2|TRBD1|.|TRBJ1-4
TGTGCCAGCAGCTCCAGGGGGATGGGCGGCGAAAAACTGTTTTTT
CASSSRGMGGEKLFF
>TRBV9|TRBD2|.|TRBJ2-3
TGTGCCAGCAGCGTAGGGGCTAGCGGGGTTCCAGATACGCAGTATTTT
CASSVGASGVPDTQYF
>TRBV4-3|.|.|TRBJ2-4
TGCGCCAGCAGCCAAGATCAACCCGGGACATTTGTAGCCAAAAACATTCAGTACTTC
CASSQDQPGTFVAKNIQYF
>TRBV5-4|.|once|TRBJ2-5
TGTGCCAGCAGCTTGGCCCGGGGTGGGGAGACCCAGTACTTC
CASSLARGGETQYF
>TRBV4-3|.|few|TRBJ1-2
TGCGCCAGCAGCCAAGACGCAGGGGAGTTTTATGGCTACACCTTC
CASSQDAGEFYGYTF
>TRBV29-1|.|.|TRBJ1-2
TGCAGCGTCGGTCAGGGCAACTATGGCTACACCTTC
CSVGQGNYGYTF
>TRBV7-9|.|.|TRBJ2-1
TGTGCCAGCAGCTTGATACCGGGACAATACTACAATGAGCAGTTCTTC
CASSLIPGQYYNEQFF
>TRBV10-3|.|.|TRBJ1-1
TGTGCCAACTCTTTGGAGGGGAACACTGAAGCTTTCTTT
CANSLEGNTEAFF
>TRBV7-6|TRBD1|.|TRBJ2-7
TGTGCCAGCGGTTCTGACAGGGCCTACGAGCAGTACTTC
CASGSDRAYEQYF
>TRBV10-2|TRBD1|.|TRBJ2-7
TGCGCCAGCAGTGTACAGGGGGGCTCCTACGAGCAGTACTTC
CASSVQGGSYEQYF
>TRBV7-2|.|once|TRBJ2-7
TGTGCCAGCAGCTCAGGGGCTGCCGGGACACTCTTGGCGCAGTACTTC
CASSSGAAGTLLAQYF
>TRBV6-1|.|few|TRBJ1-3
TGTGCCAGCTCTTTCGGGGGGAACCCCGGAAACACCATATATTTT
CASSFGGNPGNTIYF
>TRBV7-3|TRBD2|.|TRBJ2-5
TGTGCCAGCAGCTTAGGCGGGAGAGAGACCCAGTACTTC
CASSLGGRETQYF
>TRBV7-3|TRBD1|.|TRBJ2-1
TGTGCCAGCAGCTGGACAGGGGATTCCTACAATGAGCAGTTCTTC
CASSWTGDSYNEQFF
>TRBV2|TRBD2|.|TRBJ2-3
TGTGCCAGCAGGCTTCGAATTAAGCGGGAGACCAGCACAGATACGCAGTATTTT
CASRLRIKRETSTDTQYF
>TRBV7-2|.|few|TRBJ2-2
TGTGCCAGCAGCTTAGGAGGACTTCACACCGGGGAGCTGTTTTTT
CASSLGGLHTGELFF